The entry that follows covers one T cell receptor (beta chain) sequence. This record belongs to a study of T cell changes during pregnancy in multiple sclerosis. Some clones are missing from TCRdb's copy, which holds only in-frame ones; the method was immunoSEQ multiplex PCR. The table has about 34,000 clones, around nine tenths seen once. V was shortened by 5 bases and J by 10 bases, with 15 bases between the two germline ends. Germline CDR1 reads LGHNT; CDR2 reads FRNRAP. The CDR3 has 14 amino acids. The sequence was collected from a female donor with multiple sclerosis, enrolled in a pregnancy study. The chain is built from TRBV12-5 and TRBJ1-6, with D possibly being TRBD1 (5 bases). Sequenced material: CD8+ T cells from peripheral blood mononuclear cells, taken in the third trimester of pregnancy. The CDR3 spells CASGGVGADSPLHF. CDR3 nucleotides: TGTGCTAGTGGTGGTGTTGGGGCGGACTCACCCCTCCACTTT.